The clone carrying this T cell receptor beta chain was picked up a small number of times. RNA was isolated and reverse transcribed to cDNA, the sequencing template. Sequencing was performed with immunoSEQ multiplex PCR; in TCRdb, only in-frame clones are kept and a portion is missing. The repertoire consists of more than 95,000 clones, with less than 45% occurring once and the leading ten covering 3.1%. These data come from a study of CD8+ T cells in alopecia areata. The CDR3 loop spans 14 amino acids. Trimming removed 8 bases from V and 5 bases from J, with 15 bases in between. Germline-derived CDR1 and CDR2 are LNHNV and YYDKDF (reference sequence).

Sequencing was carried out using CD4+ T cells sorted from blood. The genes are TRBV15 and TRBJ1-4; no firm D call. The clonotype was recovered from a human donor with alopecia areata. In nucleotides, the CDR3 is TGTGCCACCGGGTTACGGACTCCCAATGAAAAACTGTTTTTT. Amino acids: CATGLRTPNEKLFF.